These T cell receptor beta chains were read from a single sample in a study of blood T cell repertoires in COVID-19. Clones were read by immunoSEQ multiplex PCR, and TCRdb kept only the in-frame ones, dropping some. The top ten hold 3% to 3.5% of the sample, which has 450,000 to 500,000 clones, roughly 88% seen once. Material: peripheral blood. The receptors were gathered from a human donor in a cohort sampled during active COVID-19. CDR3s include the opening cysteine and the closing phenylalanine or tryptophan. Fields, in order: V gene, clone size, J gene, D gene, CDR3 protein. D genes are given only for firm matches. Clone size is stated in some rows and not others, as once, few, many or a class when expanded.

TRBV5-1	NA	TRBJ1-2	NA	CASSLWTEADGYTF
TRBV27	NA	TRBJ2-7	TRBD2	CASSYLAGDEQYF
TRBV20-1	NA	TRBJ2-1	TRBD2	CSASNRLADSYNEQFF
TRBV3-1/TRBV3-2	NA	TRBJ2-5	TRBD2	CASSQGLAGLAETQYF
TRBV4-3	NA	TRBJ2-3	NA	CASSQDFGDTQYF
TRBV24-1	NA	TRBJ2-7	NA	CATSDGRPYEQYF
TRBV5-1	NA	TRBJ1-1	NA	CASSFEANTEAFF
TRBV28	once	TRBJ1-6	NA	CASSLPSGGSSYNSPLHF
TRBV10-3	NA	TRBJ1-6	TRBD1	CASSTGGNDSPLHF
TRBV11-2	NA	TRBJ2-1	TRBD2	CASSATSGSLGEQFF
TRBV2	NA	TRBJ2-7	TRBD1	CASSEGQGALYEQYF
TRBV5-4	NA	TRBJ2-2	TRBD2	CASSWGTSGITGELFF
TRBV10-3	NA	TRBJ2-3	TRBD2	CAIRFGRESTDTQYF
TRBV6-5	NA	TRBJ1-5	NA	CASRFTSQPQHF
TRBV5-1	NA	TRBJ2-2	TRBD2	CASSLRTSGSTGELFF
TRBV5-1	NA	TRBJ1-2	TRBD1	CASSPDEDRGRGYTF
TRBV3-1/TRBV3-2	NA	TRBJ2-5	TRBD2	CASSNPAGQETQYF
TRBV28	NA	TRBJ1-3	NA	CASSLGGEDTIYF
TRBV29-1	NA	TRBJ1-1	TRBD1	CSVDRGRSGVTEAFF
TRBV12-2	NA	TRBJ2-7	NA	CASHRYYEQYF
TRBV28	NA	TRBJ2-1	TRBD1	CASRPPDRQNNEQFF
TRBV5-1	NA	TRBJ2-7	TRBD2	CASSLIAGLRNEQYF
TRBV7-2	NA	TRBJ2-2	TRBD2	CASIAAGRYPNTGELFF
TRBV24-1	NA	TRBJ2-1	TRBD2	CATSDFPTSGNNEQFF
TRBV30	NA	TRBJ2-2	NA	CAWGPRVTGELFF
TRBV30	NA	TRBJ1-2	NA	CAWSESRGGDGYTF
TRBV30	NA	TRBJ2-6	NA	CAWSGVGFGLEYSGANVLTF
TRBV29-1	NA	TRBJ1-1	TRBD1	CSAQDTGTVPFNTEAFF
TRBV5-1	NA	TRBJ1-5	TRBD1	CASRYDRGSNQPQHF
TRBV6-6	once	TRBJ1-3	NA	CASQRGRVGNTIYF
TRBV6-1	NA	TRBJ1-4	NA	CASSEALANEKLFF
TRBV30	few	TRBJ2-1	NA	CAWKILQGANEQFF
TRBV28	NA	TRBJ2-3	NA	CASNRVAGYTDTQYF
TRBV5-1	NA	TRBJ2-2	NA	CASSLGASNTGELFF
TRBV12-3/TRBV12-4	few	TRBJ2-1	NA	CATLKGVYNEQFF
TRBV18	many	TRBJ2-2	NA	CASSPRTDPTGELFF
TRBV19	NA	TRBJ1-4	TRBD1	CATSGTANEKLFF
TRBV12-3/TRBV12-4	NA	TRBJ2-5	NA	CASGRGGETQYF
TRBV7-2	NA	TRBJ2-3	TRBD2	CASSQPGTSGFTDTQYF
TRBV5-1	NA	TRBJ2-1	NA	CASSLARDREQFF
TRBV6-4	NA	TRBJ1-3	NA	CASQRSSGNTIYF
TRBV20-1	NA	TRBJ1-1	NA	CSELMNTEAFF
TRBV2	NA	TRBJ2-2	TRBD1	CASSEWTGGTGELFF
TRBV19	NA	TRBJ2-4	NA	CASSRGSIQYF
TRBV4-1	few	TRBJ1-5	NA	CASSQAETGPGQPQHF
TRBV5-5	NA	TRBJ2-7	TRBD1	CASSPGQIYEQYF
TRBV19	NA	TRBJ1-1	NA	CASSPGEPAEAFF
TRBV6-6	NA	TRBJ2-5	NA	CASSSAQTVGQETQYF
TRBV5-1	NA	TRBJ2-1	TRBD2	CASSFAITGGSYNEQFF
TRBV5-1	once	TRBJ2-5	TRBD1	CASSQGARPTQETQYF
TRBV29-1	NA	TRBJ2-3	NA	CSVGKLNVAVDTQYF